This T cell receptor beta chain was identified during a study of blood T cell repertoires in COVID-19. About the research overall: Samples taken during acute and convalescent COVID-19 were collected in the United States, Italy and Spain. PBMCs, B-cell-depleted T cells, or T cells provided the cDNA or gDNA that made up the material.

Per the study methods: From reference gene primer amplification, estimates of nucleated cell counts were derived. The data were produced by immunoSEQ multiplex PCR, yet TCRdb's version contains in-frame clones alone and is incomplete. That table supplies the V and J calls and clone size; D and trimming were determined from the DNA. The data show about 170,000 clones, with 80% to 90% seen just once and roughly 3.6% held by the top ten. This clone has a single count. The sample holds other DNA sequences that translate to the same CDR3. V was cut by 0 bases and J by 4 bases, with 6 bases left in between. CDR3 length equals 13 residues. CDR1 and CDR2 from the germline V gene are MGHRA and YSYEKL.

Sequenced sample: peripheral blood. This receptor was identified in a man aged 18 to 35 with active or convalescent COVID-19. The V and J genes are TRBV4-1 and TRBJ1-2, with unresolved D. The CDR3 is CASSQDGIYGYTF. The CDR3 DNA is TGCGCCAGCAGCCAAGACGGTATCTATGGCTACACCTTC.